These T cell receptor beta chains were read from a single sample in a study of blood T cell repertoires in COVID-19. Only in-frame clones appear in the TCRdb table, and some are missing; sequencing was by immunoSEQ multiplex PCR. The table lists about 61,000 clones, roughly 80% of them singletons. Sequences were obtained from peripheral blood. The receptors come from a man older than 75 with active or convalescent COVID-19. Both conserved end residues are part of each CDR3. D genes are given only for firm matches. The size entry is marked missing in some rows and otherwise reads once, few, many or a size class.

>TRBJ1-1|.|TRBV6-5|.
CASTRAEGVISEAFF
TGTGCCAGCACCCGGGCGGAGGGTGTGATCTCTGAAGCTTTCTTT
>TRBJ2-6|few|TRBV3-1/TRBV3-2|.
CASSPHPGVGANVLTF
TGTGCCAGCAGCCCCCACCCAGGGGTCGGGGCCAACGTCCTGACTTTC
>TRBJ1-1|.|TRBV7-6|.
CASSLVTNSETEAFF
TGTGCCAGCAGCTTAGTCACGAATTCGGAGACTGAAGCTTTCTTT
>TRBJ1-3|once|TRBV19|.
CASSAQPGNSGNTIYF
TGTGCCAGTAGCGCACAACCGGGGAACTCTGGAAACACCATATATTTT
>TRBJ1-2|.|TRBV28|.
CANSPAGPLSYGYTF
TGTGCCAACTCCCCGGCGGGGCCGCTTAGCTATGGCTACACCTTC
>TRBJ2-7|.|TRBV28|TRBD1
CATQGAGQYF
TGTGCCACCCAGGGGGCAGGGCAGTACTTC
>TRBJ2-7|.|TRBV5-4|TRBD1
CASSLAGQPLYEQYF
TGTGCCAGCAGCTTGGCGGGACAGCCCCTCTACGAGCAGTACTTC
>TRBJ1-2|.|TRBV18|.
CASSPGLGTPFLSGYTF
TGTGCCAGCTCACCAGGCTTAGGGACACCCTTTCTGAGTGGCTACACCTTC
>TRBJ1-2|.|TRBV10-3|TRBD1
CAISEGQGPDYGYTF
TGTGCCATCAGTGAGGGACAGGGGCCGGATTATGGCTACACCTTC
>TRBJ1-5|.|TRBV28|.
CASSFAGSGQPQHF
TGTGCCAGCAGTTTTGCGGGATCGGGTCAGCCCCAGCATTTT
>TRBJ1-2|.|TRBV19|TRBD1
CATPKGQGIYGYTF
TGTGCCACCCCGAAGGGACAGGGGATCTATGGCTACACCTTC
>TRBJ1-1|.|TRBV6-5|.
CASSSLGEVGTEAFF
TGTGCCAGCAGTTCTCTCGGGGAGGTAGGGACTGAAGCTTTCTTT
>TRBJ1-4|few|TRBV28|TRBD1
CASSFSTGTVEKLFF
TGTGCCAGCAGTTTCTCTACCGGGACAGTTGAAAAACTGTTTTTT
>TRBJ1-6|many|TRBV5-4|TRBD1
CASSSAGTGPNSPLHF
TGTGCCAGCAGCTCCGCCGGGACAGGCCCCAATTCACCCCTCCACTTT
>TRBJ1-2|.|TRBV7-9|.
CASNSGNGYTF
TGTGCCAGCAATTCGGGGAATGGCTACACCTTC
>TRBJ1-2|.|TRBV20-1|.
CSAPRGYGYTF
TGCAGTGCGCCCAGGGGCTATGGCTACACCTTC
>TRBJ1-2|.|TRBV5-4|TRBD1
CASTLDRVANYGYIF
TGTGCCAGCACCTTAGACAGGGTAGCTAACTATGGCTACATCTTC
>TRBJ1-1|once|TRBV30|.
CAWRMGQSAFF
TGTGCCTGGAGAATGGGGCAGAGCGCTTTCTTT
>TRBJ1-5|.|TRBV28|.
CAIPGGRGANQPQHF
TGTGCCATTCCCGGGGGACGAGGGGCAAATCAGCCCCAGCATTTT
>TRBJ2-1|.|TRBV12-3/TRBV12-4|TRBD2
CASSTSGGNILF
TGTGCCAGCAGCACCAGCGGGGGAAATATCCTCTTC
>TRBJ1-1|.|TRBV5-1|TRBD1
CASSGITGGSTEAFF
TGCGCCAGCAGCGGTATTACAGGGGGCAGTACTGAAGCTTTCTTT
>TRBJ2-1|once|TRBV24-1|TRBD2
CATRAGAGNEQFF
TGTGCCACCAGAGCGGGGGCCGGCAATGAGCAGTTCTTC
>TRBJ1-2|.|TRBV4-1|.
CASSHPTTTGLSNYGYTF
TGCGCCAGCAGCCATCCAACTACAACAGGGCTATCTAACTATGGCTACACCTTC
>TRBJ2-7|.|TRBV30|.
CAWRLQGYEQYF
TGTGCCTGGAGGCTTCAGGGCTACGAGCAGTACTTC
>TRBJ2-2|few|TRBV5-1|TRBD1
CASQSGTGPTGELFF
TGCGCCAGTCAATCCGGGACAGGGCCCACCGGGGAGCTGTTTTTT
>TRBJ1-1|.|TRBV2|.
CASRGQGAFF
TGTGCCAGCAGGGGACAAGGAGCTTTCTTT
>TRBJ1-6|.|TRBV2|TRBD1
CASSVRVVTTGTGYFSPLHF
TGTGCCAGCAGTGTCCGAGTAGTTACAACCGGGACAGGGTATTTTTCACCCCTCCACTTT
>TRBJ2-5|.|TRBV21-1|.
CASSPGTREGGTQYF
TGTGCCAGCAGCCCGGGAACGCGAGAAGGGGGGACCCAGTACTTC
>TRBJ2-1|.|TRBV9|.
CASSVGGSGNNEQFF
TGTGCCAGCAGCGTAGGAGGTAGCGGAAACAATGAGCAGTTCTTC
>TRBJ2-5|.|TRBV6-6|.
CASSYGAGETQYF
TGTGCCAGCAGTTACGGGGCGGGGGAGACCCAGTACTTC
>TRBJ1-1|.|TRBV6-6|TRBD1
CATRAGTESSTEAFF
TGTGCCACCAGGGCGGGGACAGAGTCTAGCACTGAAGCTTTCTTT
>TRBJ2-1|.|TRBV2|TRBD2
CASMTLSSQRERNEQFF
TGTGCCAGCATGACTCTATCCTCCCAGCGGGAGCGCAATGAGCAGTTCTTC
>TRBJ1-2|.|TRBV19|.
CASSPLDSNSYGYTF
TGTGCCAGTAGTCCTCTGGACAGCAACTCTTATGGCTACACCTTC
>TRBJ2-1|few|TRBV3-1/TRBV3-2|.
CASSPDLSSYNEQFF
TGTGCCAGCAGCCCGGACTTGAGCTCCTACAATGAGCAGTTCTTC
>TRBJ1-5|.|TRBV5-1|.
CASSLGAGSSNQPQHF
TGCGCCAGCAGCTTGGGGGCAGGGTCGAGCAATCAGCCCCAGCATTTT
>TRBJ2-1|.|TRBV19|TRBD2
CASKVWGTSGNNEQFF
TGTGCCAGTAAGGTATGGGGGACTAGCGGCAACAATGAGCAGTTCTTC
>TRBJ1-2|many|TRBV3-1/TRBV3-2|.
CASSTRSYGYTF
TGTGCCAGCAGCACCCGGAGCTATGGCTACACCTTC
>TRBJ1-3|few|TRBV9|.
CASSVTQSGGNTIYF
TGTGCCAGCAGCGTAACCCAAAGCGGGGGAAACACCATATATTTT
>TRBJ2-7|.|TRBV6-5|.
CASSYKAASPYEQYF
TGTGCCAGCAGTTACAAAGCGGCATCACCCTACGAGCAGTACTTC
>TRBJ1-6|.|TRBV4-2|TRBD1
CASSQGPDRGNSPLHF
TGTGCCAGCAGCCAAGGGCCCGACAGGGGTAATTCACCCCTCCACTTT
>TRBJ1-2|.|TRBV7-3|.
CASSSPGGYGYTF
TGTGCCAGCAGCTCCCCCGGGGGCTATGGCTACACCTTC
>TRBJ2-1|once|TRBV5-4|.
CASSLLTHNEQFF
TGTGCCAGCAGCTTGTTGACTCACAATGAGCAGTTCTTC
>TRBJ2-5|.|TRBV7-6|.
CASSLVIAETQYF
TGTGCCAGCAGCTTAGTCATAGCGGAGACCCAGTACTTC
>TRBJ2-3|.|TRBV5-1|TRBD1
CASSLGGQGFGTDTQYF
TGCGCCAGCAGCTTGGGGGGACAGGGATTTGGTACAGATACGCAGTATTTT
>TRBJ1-3|.|TRBV19|.
CASRWAGSSGNTIYF
TGTGCCAGTAGATGGGCAGGCAGCTCTGGAAACACCATATATTTT
>TRBJ2-2|.|TRBV7-2|.
CASRVQTGAGELFF
TGTGCCAGCAGGGTCCAAACAGGTGCCGGGGAGCTGTTTTTT
>TRBJ1-5|.|TRBV4-2|.
CASSRLTDSNQPQHF
TGTGCCAGCAGCCGCCTAACAGATAGCAATCAGCCCCAGCATTTT
>TRBJ2-1|few|TRBV30|.
CAWSSYGGSYNEQFF
TGTGCCTGGAGCTCCTACGGCGGTTCCTACAATGAGCAGTTCTTC
>TRBJ2-3|once|TRBV6-5|.
CASTTPTGLSQYF
TGTGCCAGCACCACACCCACTGGGCTCTCGCAGTATTTT
>TRBJ2-1|few|TRBV5-1|.
CASSLGGGYNEQFF
TGCGCCAGCAGCTTGGGAGGGGGCTACAATGAGCAGTTCTTC
>TRBJ1-5|few|TRBV4-1|TRBD1
CASSQGQGYNQPQHF
TGCGCCAGCAGCCAAGGACAGGGTTACAATCAGCCCCAGCATTTT
>TRBJ1-4|.|TRBV15|.
CATSRDHRQGKLFF
TGTGCCACCAGCAGAGATCACCGTCAGGGAAAACTGTTTTTT
>TRBJ1-1|.|TRBV5-6|.
CASSLKQVAFF
TGTGCCAGCAGCTTGAAACAGGTGGCTTTCTTT
>TRBJ1-5|.|TRBV30|.
CAWSSSTGGIGPQHF
TGTGCCTGGAGTTCCTCAACTGGGGGGATAGGGCCCCAGCATTTT
>TRBJ2-7|.|TRBV9|TRBD2
CASSVAAGGPYEQYF
TGTGCCAGCAGCGTAGCGGCGGGGGGACCCTACGAGCAGTACTTC
>TRBJ1-2|.|TRBV10-3|TRBD1
CAIRPGTGTTNYGYTF
TGTGCCATCAGACCCGGGACAGGGACTACTAACTATGGCTACACCTTC
>TRBJ2-1|few|TRBV7-9|TRBD1
CASSLGILHRGQSDEQFF
TGTGCCAGCAGCTTAGGGATACTTCACAGGGGGCAAAGCGATGAGCAGTTCTTC
>TRBJ2-3|.|TRBV7-2|TRBD2
CASSPGLAPDTQYF
TGTGCCAGCAGCCCCGGACTAGCCCCTGATACGCAGTATTTT
>TRBJ2-1|.|TRBV7-9|TRBD1
CASSPGQDYNEQFF
TGTGCCAGCAGCCCCGGACAGGACTACAATGAGCAGTTCTTC